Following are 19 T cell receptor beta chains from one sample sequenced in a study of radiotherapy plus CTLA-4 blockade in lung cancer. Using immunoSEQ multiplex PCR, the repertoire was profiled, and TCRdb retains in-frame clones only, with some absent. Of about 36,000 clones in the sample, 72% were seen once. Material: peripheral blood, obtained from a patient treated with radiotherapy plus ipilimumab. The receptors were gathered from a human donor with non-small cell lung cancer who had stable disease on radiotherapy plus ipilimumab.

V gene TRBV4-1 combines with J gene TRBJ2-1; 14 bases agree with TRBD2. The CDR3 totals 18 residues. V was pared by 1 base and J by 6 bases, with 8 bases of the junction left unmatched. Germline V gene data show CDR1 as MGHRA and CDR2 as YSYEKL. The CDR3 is CASSQVGLAGGRGNEQFF. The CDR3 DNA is TGCGCCAGCAGCCAAGTTGGACTAGCGGGGGGCCGGGGCAATGAGCAGTTCTTC.

For the CDR3, the DNA is TGTGCCGGACAAAGCCACGACAGACCGAACACTGAAGCTTTCTTT. This translates into CAGQSHDRPNTEAFF. The V and J genes are TRBV6-6 and TRBJ1-1; weak D call: TRBD1 (5 bases). There are 15 residues in the CDR3. The germline V and J ends were trimmed by 11 bases and 1 base, with 20 bases remaining between them. The germline gives CDR1 MNHNY, CDR2 SVGAGI (reference sequence).

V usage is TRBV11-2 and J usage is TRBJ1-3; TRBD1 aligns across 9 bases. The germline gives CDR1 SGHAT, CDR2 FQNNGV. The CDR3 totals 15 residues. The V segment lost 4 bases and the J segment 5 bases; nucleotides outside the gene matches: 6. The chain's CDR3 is CASSSDRGLRNTIYF. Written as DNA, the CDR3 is TGTGCCAGCAGCTCGGACAGGGGCTTGAGAAACACCATATATTTT.

The CDR3 bases are TGCGCCAGCACCTTTACCCCGGGGACTGAAGCTTTCTTT. It encodes CASTFTPGTEAFF. The chain joins TRBV5-1 to TRBJ1-1; no reliable D call. Germline assignment: CDR1 SGHRS and CDR2 YFSETQ. The CDR3 spans 13 residues. Trimming removed 6 bases at V and 5 bases at J, with 14 bases between.

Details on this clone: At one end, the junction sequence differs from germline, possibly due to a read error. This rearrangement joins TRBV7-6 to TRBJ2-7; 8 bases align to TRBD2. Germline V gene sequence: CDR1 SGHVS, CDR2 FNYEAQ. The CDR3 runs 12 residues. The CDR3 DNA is TGTGCCAGCAGCCCAGCGGGCGGGGGGCTCACTTTC. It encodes CASSPAGGGLTF.

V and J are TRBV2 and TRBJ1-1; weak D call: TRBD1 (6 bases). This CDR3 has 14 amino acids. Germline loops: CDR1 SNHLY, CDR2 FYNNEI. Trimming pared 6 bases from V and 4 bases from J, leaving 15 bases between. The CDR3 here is CASRGAAPGTEAFF. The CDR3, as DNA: TGTGCCAGCAGGGGGGCAGCCCCGGGCACTGAAGCTTTCTTT.

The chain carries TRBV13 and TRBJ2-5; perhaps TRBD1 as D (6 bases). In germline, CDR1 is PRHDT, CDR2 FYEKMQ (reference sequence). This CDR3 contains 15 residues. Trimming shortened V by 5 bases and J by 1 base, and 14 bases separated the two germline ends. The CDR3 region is CASSVLRTAQETQYF. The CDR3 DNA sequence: TGTGCCAGCAGCGTTCTAAGGACAGCCCAAGAGACCCAGTACTTC.

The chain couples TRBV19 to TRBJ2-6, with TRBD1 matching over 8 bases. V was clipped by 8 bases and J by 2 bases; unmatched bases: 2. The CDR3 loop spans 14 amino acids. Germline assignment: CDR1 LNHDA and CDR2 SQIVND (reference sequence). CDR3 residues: CASLQGAGANVLTF. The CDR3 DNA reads TGTGCCAGTTTACAGGGGGCTGGGGCCAACGTCCTGACTTTC.

CDR3 in amino acids: CASSLLAGGRGTQYF. Here the CDR3 DNA reads TGTGCCAGCAGCTTGCTAGCGGGGGGGCGGGGTACGCAGTATTTT. The chain has TRBV7-2 and TRBJ2-3; 12 positions agree with TRBD2. V was pared by 3 bases and J by 8 bases, with 6 bases of the junction left unmatched. CDR3 size: 15 residues. Germline assignment: CDR1 SGHTA and CDR2 FQGNSA.

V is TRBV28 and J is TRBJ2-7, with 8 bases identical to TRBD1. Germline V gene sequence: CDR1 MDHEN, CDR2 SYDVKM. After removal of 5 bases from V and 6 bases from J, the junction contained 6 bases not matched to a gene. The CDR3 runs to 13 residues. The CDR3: CASSPGGPLEQYF. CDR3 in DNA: TGTGCCAGCAGTCCAGGGGGCCCGCTCGAGCAGTACTTC.

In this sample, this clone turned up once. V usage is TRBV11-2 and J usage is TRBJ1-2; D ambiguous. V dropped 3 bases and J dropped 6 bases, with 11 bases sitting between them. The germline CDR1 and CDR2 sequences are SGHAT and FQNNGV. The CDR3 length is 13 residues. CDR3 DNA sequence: TGTGCCAGCAGCTTCCCCACCGGGGATGGCTACACCTTC. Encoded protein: CASSFPTGDGYTF.

CDR3 DNA: TGTGCCTGGAGTTCGGGGTTTCGAGAGACCCAGTACTTC. Translated, it gives CAWSSGFRETQYF. The V call is TRBV30, the J call TRBJ2-5, with D perhaps TRBD2 (5 bases). The V gene lost 2 bases and the J gene lost 4 bases, with 11 bases spanning the gap. The CDR3 spans 13 residues. Germline values: CDR1 GTSNPN, CDR2 SVGIG (reference sequence).

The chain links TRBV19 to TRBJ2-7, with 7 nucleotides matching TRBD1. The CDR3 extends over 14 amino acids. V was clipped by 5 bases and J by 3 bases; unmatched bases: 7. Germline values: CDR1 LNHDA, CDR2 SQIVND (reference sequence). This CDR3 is CASSDRDRYYEQYF. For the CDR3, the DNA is TGTGCCAGTAGTGACCGGGACAGATACTACGAGCAGTACTTC.

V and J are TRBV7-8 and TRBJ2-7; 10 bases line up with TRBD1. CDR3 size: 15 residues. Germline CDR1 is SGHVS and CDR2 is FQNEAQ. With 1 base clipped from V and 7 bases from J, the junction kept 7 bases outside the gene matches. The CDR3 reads CASSLVGTGVGEQYF. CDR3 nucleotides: TGTGCCAGCAGCTTAGTGGGGACAGGGGTGGGAGAGCAGTACTTC.

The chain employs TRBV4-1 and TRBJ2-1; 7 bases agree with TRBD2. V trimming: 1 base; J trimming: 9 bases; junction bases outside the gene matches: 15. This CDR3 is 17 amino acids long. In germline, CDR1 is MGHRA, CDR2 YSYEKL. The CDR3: CASSQVSGGNPEREQFF. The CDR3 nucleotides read TGCGCCAGCAGCCAAGTCTCCGGGGGGAATCCCGAGCGTGAGCAGTTCTTC.

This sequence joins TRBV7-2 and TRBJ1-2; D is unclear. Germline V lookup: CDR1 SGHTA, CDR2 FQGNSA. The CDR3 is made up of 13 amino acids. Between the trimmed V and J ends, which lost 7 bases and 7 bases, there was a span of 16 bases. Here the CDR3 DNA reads TGTGCCAGCAAGCCCGACGGGGTAGGTGGCTACACCTTC. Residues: CASKPDGVGGYTF.

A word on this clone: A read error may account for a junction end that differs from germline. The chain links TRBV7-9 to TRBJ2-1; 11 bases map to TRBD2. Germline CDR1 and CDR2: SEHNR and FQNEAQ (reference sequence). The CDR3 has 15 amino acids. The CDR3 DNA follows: TGTGCCAGCAGCTTAGGGTATAGCGGGGGGGTATCTGGAGTCTTC. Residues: CASSLGYSGGVSGVF.

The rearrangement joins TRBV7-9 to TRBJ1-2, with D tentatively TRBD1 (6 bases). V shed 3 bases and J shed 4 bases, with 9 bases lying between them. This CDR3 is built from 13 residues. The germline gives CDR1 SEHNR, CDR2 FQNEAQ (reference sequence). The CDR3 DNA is TGTGCCAGCAGCTTTACGGACAGCTATGGCTACACCTTC. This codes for CASSFTDSYGYTF.

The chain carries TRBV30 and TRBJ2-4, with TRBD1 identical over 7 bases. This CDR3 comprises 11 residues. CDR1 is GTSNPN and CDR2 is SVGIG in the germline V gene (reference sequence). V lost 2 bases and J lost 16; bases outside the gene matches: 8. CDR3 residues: CAWSYDRAQYF. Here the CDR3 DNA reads TGTGCCTGGAGTTACGACAGGGCCCAATACTTC. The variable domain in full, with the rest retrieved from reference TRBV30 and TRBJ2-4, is SQTIHQWPATLVQPVGSPLSLECTVEGTSNPNLYWYRQAAGRGLQLLFYSVGIGQISSEVPQNLSASRPQDRQFILSSKKLLLSDSGFYLCAWSYDRAQYFGAGTRLSVL.